These T cell receptor beta chains were read from a single sample in a study of human T cells and chemical hapten exposure. From the RACE reads, TCRdb called clonotypes with MiXCR, one entry per CDR3 protein. The top ten clones hold 1% to 1.5% of a sample with tens of thousands of distinct CDR3 sequences, 7.5% to 8% of them seen once. This material consisted of whole blood, taken in connection with sensitization to the hapten diphenylcyclopropenone (DPC). These receptors originate from a woman aged 50 to 60 with alopecia areata. Some clones in this sample may be carry-over from other donors' samples. The CDR3 runs from the conserved cysteine through the conserved F or W. D genes are given only for firm matches. Expanded clones are given a class, and other clones once, few, many or no size at all.

J | D | size | V | DNA | CDR3
TRBJ1-5 | - | many | TRBV30 | TGTGCCTGGAGCGGGGGAAACAATCAGCCCCAGCATTTT | CAWSGGNNQPQHF
TRBJ1-6 | - | many | TRBV10-3 | TGTGCCATCAGTGTAGGACAGCTCAATAATTCACCCCTCCACTTT | CAISVGQLNNSPLHF
TRBJ2-3 | TRBD2 | few | TRBV15 | TGTGCCACCAGCAGAGATATCGGGGGGTTAAGGCCCACAGATACGCAGTATTTT | CATSRDIGGLRPTDTQYF
TRBJ1-3 | - | many | TRBV12-3/TRBV12-4 | TGTGCCAGCAGTTTAGTGGGGGGCCACCCCATATATTTT | CASSLVGGHPIYF
TRBJ2-3 | - | few | TRBV29-1 | TGCAGCGTTGAAGTTGAGGGGAGACAATATACGCAGTATTTT | CSVEVEGRQYTQYF
TRBJ2-7 | TRBD2 | many | TRBV28 | TGTGCCAGCAGTACGACTAGCGGCGGCTCCTACGAGCAGTACTTC | CASSTTSGGSYEQYF
TRBJ1-1 | - | many | TRBV14 | TGTGCCAGCAGCCAACTGGGAGTGACGAACACTGAAGCTTTCTTT | CASSQLGVTNTEAFF
TRBJ2-4 | TRBD1 | many | TRBV30 | TGTGCCTGGAGACCTTCACAGGGGGCCTCAAACATTCAGTACTTC | CAWRPSQGASNIQYF
TRBJ2-5 | TRBD1 | few | TRBV20-1 | TGCAGTGCGCGCGACAGGGCGCAAGAGACCCAGTACTTC | CSARDRAQETQYF
TRBJ1-5 | - | - | TRBV6-1 | TGTGCCAGCAGGGAGGTTAGCAATCAGCCCCAGCATTTT | CASREVSNQPQHF
TRBJ2-3 | TRBD2 | many | TRBV5-4 | TGTGCCAGCAGCATCGGACTAGCGGGTAACACAGATACGCAGTATTTT | CASSIGLAGNTDTQYF
TRBJ2-5 | - | - | TRBV6-5 | TGTGCCAGCAGTCCCCCGGGGAGTGAGGGAGAGACCCAGTACTTC | CASSPPGSEGETQYF
TRBJ1-5 | - | many | TRBV6-5 | TGTGCCAGCAGTTACTCGAGACAGAGCAATCAGCCCCAGCATTTT | CASSYSRQSNQPQHF
TRBJ2-5 | TRBD2 | many | TRBV20-1 | TGCAGTGCTAGAGATTTGCGACTAGCGGGTGAGGGTGGAGAGACCCAGTACTTC | CSARDLRLAGEGGETQYF
TRBJ2-2 | - | many | TRBV2 | TGTGCCAGCAGTGAAGCGGGAGGCGGGGAGCTGTTTTTT | CASSEAGGGELFF
TRBJ1-2 | - | few | TRBV9 | TGTGCCAGCAGCCCCCCCCTCCTCAGGGGAACCAACTATGGCTACACCTTC | CASSPPLLRGTNYGYTF
TRBJ1-3 | TRBD1 | many | TRBV10-3 | TGTGCCACCATGACAGGGACCATCTCTGGAAACACCATATATTTT | CATMTGTISGNTIYF
TRBJ1-2 | TRBD1 | many | TRBV12-3/TRBV12-4 | TGTGCCAGCAGTTTCCTCAGACAGGGGAACTATGGCTACACCTTC | CASSFLRQGNYGYTF
TRBJ2-5 | - | - | TRBV18 | TGTGCCAGCTCACCGCCCTCTCAAGAGACCCAGTACTTC | CASSPPSQETQYF
TRBJ2-7 | - | many | TRBV27 | TGTGCCAGCAGACTGAGCGGAAGCTACGAGCAGTACTTC | CASRLSGSYEQYF
TRBJ2-1 | - | many | TRBV29-1 | TGCAGCGTTGACGGTGGCAGGGGATCCTACAATGAGCAGTTCTTC | CSVDGGRGSYNEQFF
TRBJ2-3 | - | many | TRBV7-9 | TGTGCCACTTCTACCACTAGCTTATCCACAGATACGCAGTATTTT | CATSTTSLSTDTQYF
TRBJ2-1 | - | - | TRBV19 | TGTGCCAGTAGTAGCGGTTTCTCCTACAATGAGCAGTTCTTC | CASSSGFSYNEQFF
TRBJ1-1 | - | few | TRBV29-1 | TGCAGCGTGGCGGGACGGATGAACACTGAAGCTTTCTTT | CSVAGRMNTEAFF
TRBJ2-7 | TRBD2 | many | TRBV28 | TGTGCCAGCAGGAGTGTGCGGGAGCCCTACGAGCAGTACTTC | CASRSVREPYEQYF
TRBJ2-7 | TRBD2 | - | TRBV5-1 | TGCGCCAGCAGCCGGGGGGGAGAAACCCTTACGGAACCTTACTTC | CASSRGGETLTEPYF
TRBJ2-2 | - | - | TRBV4-3 | TGCGCCAGCAGCCAAGATATGGCCGGGGAGCTGTTTTTT | CASSQDMAGELFF
TRBJ2-3 | - | - | TRBV7-2 | TGTGCCAGCAGCTTACCGGTCACAGATACGCAGTATTTT | CASSLPVTDTQYF
TRBJ1-1 | - | many | TRBV5-4 | TGTGCCAGCAGCCGGAAGGGGGGATCCACTGAAGCTTTCTTT | CASSRKGGSTEAFF
TRBJ2-7 | - | few | TRBV20-1 | TGCAGCGCCCTTCCCGGCAGGTCGAGGTCCTACGAGCAGTACTTC | CSALPGRSRSYEQYF
TRBJ1-1 | - | many | TRBV3-1 | TGTGCCAGCAGCCGAGGGGTACGAAATTCTGAAGCTTTCTTT | CASSRGVRNSEAFF
TRBJ2-4 | - | many | TRBV24-1 | TGTGCCACCAGCCGGTGGGGGGACATTCAGTACTTC | CATSRWGDIQYF
TRBJ1-1 | TRBD1 | many | TRBV7-9 | TGTGCCAGCAGTCCCGGGACAGAGTTATACATGAACACTGAAGCTTTCTTT | CASSPGTELYMNTEAFF
TRBJ2-7 | - | few | TRBV12-3/TRBV12-4 | TGTGCCAGCAGTTACACAGGGTACCCCTACGAGCAGTACTTC | CASSYTGYPYEQYF
TRBJ2-1 | TRBD2 | - | TRBV28 | TGTGCCAGCAGCTCTCTGACTAGCGGGAGACAAGAGGAGCAGTTCTTC | CASSSLTSGRQEEQFF
TRBJ1-2 | - | few | TRBV12-3/TRBV12-4 | TGTGCCAGCAGTCTCTCGGACTATGGCTACACCTTC | CASSLSDYGYTF
TRBJ2-5 | - | many | TRBV14 | TGTGCCAGCAGCCAAGATCATGCAGGTCGAATAGAGACCCAGTACTTC | CASSQDHAGRIETQYF
TRBJ1-2 | - | many | TRBV5-1 | TGCGCCAGCAGCCAAGCCAGGGGCTATGGCTACACCTTC | CASSQARGYGYTF
TRBJ2-7 | - | many | TRBV18 | TGTGCCAGCTCACCAAGGCCCGCAGCAGCCTACGAGCAGTACTTC | CASSPRPAAAYEQYF
TRBJ2-3 | - | many | TRBV29-1 | TGCAGCGTTGTGGGGGGTTCGGATACGCAGTATTTT | CSVVGGSDTQYF
TRBJ2-5 | - | - | TRBV25-1 | TGTGCCAGCGCGGGACAGAGGGCAGAGACCCAGTACTTC | CASAGQRAETQYF
TRBJ2-4 | - | many | TRBV11-2 | TGTGCCAGCAGCTTAGATGGGGCCAGGCTAGCCAAAAACATTCAGTACTTC | CASSLDGARLAKNIQYF
TRBJ2-5 | - | few | TRBV7-2 | TGTGCCAGCAGCTTAGACCCCCTCGAGACCCAGTACTTC | CASSLDPLETQYF